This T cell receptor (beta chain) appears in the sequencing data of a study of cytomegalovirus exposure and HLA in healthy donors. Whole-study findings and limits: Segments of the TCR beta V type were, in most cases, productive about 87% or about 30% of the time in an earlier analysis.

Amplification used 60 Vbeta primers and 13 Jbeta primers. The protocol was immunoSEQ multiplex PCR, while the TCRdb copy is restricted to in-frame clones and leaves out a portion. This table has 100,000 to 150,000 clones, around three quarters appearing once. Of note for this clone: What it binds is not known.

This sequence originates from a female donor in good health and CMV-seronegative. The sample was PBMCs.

The CDR3 bases are TGTGCCAGCAGTTCACAGGGGGCCCTTAGCAATCAGCCCCAGCATTTT. The encoded protein is CASSSQGALSNQPQHF. The gene calls are TRBV2 and TRBJ1-5, with 9 nucleotides matching TRBD1. This CDR3 contains 16 residues. After removal of 5 bases from V and 0 bases from J, the junction contained 5 bases not matched to a gene. Germline V gene lookup returns CDR1 SNHLY and CDR2 FYNNEI.